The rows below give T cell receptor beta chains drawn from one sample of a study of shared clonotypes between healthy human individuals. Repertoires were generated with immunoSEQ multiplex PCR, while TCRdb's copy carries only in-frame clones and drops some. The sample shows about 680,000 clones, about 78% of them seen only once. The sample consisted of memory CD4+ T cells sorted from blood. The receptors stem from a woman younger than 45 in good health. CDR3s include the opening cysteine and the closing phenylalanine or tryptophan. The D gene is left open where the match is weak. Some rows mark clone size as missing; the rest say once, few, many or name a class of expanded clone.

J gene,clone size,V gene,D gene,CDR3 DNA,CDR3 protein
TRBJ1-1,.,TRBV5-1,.,TGCGCCAGCAGCTTGGTACGCCAGACATTGAACACTGAAGCTTTCTTT,CASSLVRQTLNTEAFF
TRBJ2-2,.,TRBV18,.,TGTGCCAGCTCACCGCGTACGAGCACCGGGGAGCTGTTTTTT,CASSPRTSTGELFF
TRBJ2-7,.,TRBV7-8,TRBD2,TGTGCCAGCAGCTTAAGTAGCGGGATGGGCTCCTACGAGCAGTACTTC,CASSLSSGMGSYEQYF
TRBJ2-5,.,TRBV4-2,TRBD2,TGTGCCAGCAGCCTGGGACTAGGAAGTTATTTGGGAGAGACCCAGTACTTC,CASSLGLGSYLGETQYF
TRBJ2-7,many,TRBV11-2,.,TGTGCCAGCAGCTTAGATCTGCCTCGAACCTACGAGCAGTACTTC,CASSLDLPRTYEQYF
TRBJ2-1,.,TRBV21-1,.,TGTGCCACTCCCAGGACTAGCGGGAGTAATGAGCAGTTCTTC,CATPRTSGSNEQFF
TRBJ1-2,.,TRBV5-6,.,TGTGCCAGCAGCTTGGGACAATTCCCTAACTATGGCTACACCTTC,CASSLGQFPNYGYTF
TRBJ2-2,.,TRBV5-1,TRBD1,TGCGCCAGCAGCCCTACAGGGGTAGGCGGGGAGCTGTTTTTT,CASSPTGVGGELFF
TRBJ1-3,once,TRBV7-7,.,TGTGCCAGCAGCGAACATTTGGGCTCTGGAAACACCATATATTTT,CASSEHLGSGNTIYF
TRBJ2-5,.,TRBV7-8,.,TGTGCCAGCAGCTTAGGGGTGAGGGAGACCCAGTACTTC,CASSLGVRETQYF
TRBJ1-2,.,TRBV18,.,TGTGCCAGCTCAAGTCAAGAGACGAACTATGGCTACACCTTC,CASSSQETNYGYTF
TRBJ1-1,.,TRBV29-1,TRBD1,TGCAGCGCCCGCCCCCCAGGGGGTGAAGCTTTCTTT,CSARPPGGEAFF
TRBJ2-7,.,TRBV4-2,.,TGTGCCAGCAGCCAAGATAGATTAGGGTACGACGAGCAGTACTTC,CASSQDRLGYDEQYF
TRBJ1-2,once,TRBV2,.,TGTGCCAGCAGCGAGAGGGGGGCTAACTATGGCTACACCTTC,CASSERGANYGYTF
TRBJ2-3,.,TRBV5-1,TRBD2,TGCGCCAGCAGCCTCGGGGGAAGCGGGAGTTCGGATACGCAGTATTTT,CASSLGGSGSSDTQYF
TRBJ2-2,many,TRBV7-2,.,TGTGCCAGCAGCCCTTTTAGCGGCACCGGGGAGCTGTTTTTT,CASSPFSGTGELFF
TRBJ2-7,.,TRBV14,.,TGTGCCAGCAGCGCGGGACAGCCTCCCTACGAGCAGTACTTC,CASSAGQPPYEQYF
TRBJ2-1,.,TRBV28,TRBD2,TGTGCCAGCAGTACAGTGGGACTAGCGACTTACAATGAGCAGTTCTTC,CASSTVGLATYNEQFF
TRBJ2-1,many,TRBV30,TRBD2,TGTGCCTGGAGTGTACTAGCGGGACTAGAAGGGTCCCGGCACAATGAGCAGTTCTTC,CAWSVLAGLEGSRHNEQFF
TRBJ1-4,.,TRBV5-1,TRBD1,TGCGCCAGCAGCCGGGACAGGCAGGAAGAAAAACTGTTTTTT,CASSRDRQEEKLFF
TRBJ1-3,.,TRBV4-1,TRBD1,TGCGCCAGCAGCCAGGGGGGACAGCGCTCTGGAAACACCATATATTTT,CASSQGGQRSGNTIYF
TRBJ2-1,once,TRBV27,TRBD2,TGTGCCAGCAGTACACGGACTAGCGGAAAGCTAAATGAGCAGTTCTTC,CASSTRTSGKLNEQFF
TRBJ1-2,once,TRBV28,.,TGTGCCAGCAGAGACTATGGCTACACCTTC,CASRDYGYTF
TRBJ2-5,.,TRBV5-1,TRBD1,TGCGCCAGCCGTGGGACGGGACAGGTCCAAGAGACCCAGTACTTC,CASRGTGQVQETQYF
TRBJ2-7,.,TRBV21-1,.,TGTGCCAGCAGCGGCCGGGACAGGTCCTACGAGCAGTACTTC,CASSGRDRSYEQYF
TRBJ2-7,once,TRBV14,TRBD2,TGTGCCAGCAGCCATAAAGCGGGACCGAGGGTCTACGAGCAGTACTTC,CASSHKAGPRVYEQYF
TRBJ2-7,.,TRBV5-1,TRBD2,TGCGCCAGCAGCTTGGTAGCGGGAGAATACGAGCAGTACTTC,CASSLVAGEYEQYF
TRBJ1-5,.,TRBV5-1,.,TGCGCCAGCAGCTCAGCCCCAGGATCAAATCAGCCCCAGCATTTT,CASSSAPGSNQPQHF
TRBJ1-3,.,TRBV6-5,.,TGTGCCAGCAGGCGGGAAGACTTTGGAAACACCATATATTTT,CASRREDFGNTIYF
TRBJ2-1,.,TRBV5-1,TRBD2,TGCGCCAGCAGCTTGGGACTAGCGGGACCCCTCTCCTACAATGAGCAGTTCTTC,CASSLGLAGPLSYNEQFF
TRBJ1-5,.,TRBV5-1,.,TGCGCCAGCAGCTTGGCCGGGGGGAATAGCAATCAGCCCCAGCATTTT,CASSLAGGNSNQPQHF
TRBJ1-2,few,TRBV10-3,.,TGTGCCATCAGTGAGTCTTCCCAAAACAACTATGGCTACACCTTC,CAISESSQNNYGYTF
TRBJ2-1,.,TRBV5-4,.,TGTGCCAGCAGCTCGAAGAGTGGGGGTTACAATGAGCAGTTCTTC,CASSSKSGGYNEQFF
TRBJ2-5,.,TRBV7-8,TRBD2,TGTGCCAGCAGCTCGCCCCTAGCGGTTGAAGAGACCCAGTACTTC,CASSSPLAVEETQYF
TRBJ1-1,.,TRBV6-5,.,TGTGCCACCCGCAGGGGTGAGAACACTGAAGCTTTCTTT,CATRRGENTEAFF
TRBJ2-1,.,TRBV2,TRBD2,TGTGCCAGCAGTGCTGGACTAGCGGTGGGCAATGAGCAGTTCTTC,CASSAGLAVGNEQFF
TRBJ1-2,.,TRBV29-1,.,TGCAGCGTTGAGGCGGACGGGTTTGGTGGCTACACCTTC,CSVEADGFGGYTF
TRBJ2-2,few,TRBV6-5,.,TGTGCCAGCAGTAAGAGGGCAGCTAACACCGGGGAGCTGTTTTTT,CASSKRAANTGELFF
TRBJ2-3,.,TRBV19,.,TGTGCCAGTAGTACTGACAGCTCTCTAAGCACAGATACGCAGTATTTT,CASSTDSSLSTDTQYF
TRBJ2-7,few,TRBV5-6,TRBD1,TGTGCCAGCAGCCTGGGCACAGGGGGGCCCTACGAGCAGTACTTC,CASSLGTGGPYEQYF
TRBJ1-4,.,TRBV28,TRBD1,TGTGCCAGCAGCGGGACAGGCTGGGGAAAACTGTTTTTT,CASSGTGWGKLFF
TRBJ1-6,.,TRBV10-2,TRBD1,TGCGCCAGCAGCAGTGGGACAGGGTCGTTTTCACCCCTCCACTTT,CASSSGTGSFSPLHF
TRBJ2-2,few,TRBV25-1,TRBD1,TGTGCCAGCAGTGTCACAGGGGGCACCGGGGAGCTGTTTTTT,CASSVTGGTGELFF
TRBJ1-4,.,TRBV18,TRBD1,TGTGCCAGCTCCAGGGACAGTGTTGAAAAACTGTTTTTT,CASSRDSVEKLFF
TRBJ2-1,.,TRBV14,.,TGTGCCAGCAGCCATGGGGAGGTCGAGCAGTTCTTC,CASSHGEVEQFF
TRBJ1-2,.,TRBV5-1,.,TGCGCCAGCAGCCCGGGCCGGGGGGCCGTTGGAGGCTACACCTTC,CASSPGRGAVGGYTF
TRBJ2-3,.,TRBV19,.,TGTGCCAGTAGTTGGGCGGGCGGGGTAGGAGATACGCAGTATTTT,CASSWAGGVGDTQYF
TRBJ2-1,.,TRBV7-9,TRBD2,TGTGCCAGCAGCTCAGCTAGCGGATACAATGAGCAGTTCTTC,CASSSASGYNEQFF
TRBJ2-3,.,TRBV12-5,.,TGTGCTAGTGGTCCCGGCCATCTTTCAGATACGCAGTATTTT,CASGPGHLSDTQYF
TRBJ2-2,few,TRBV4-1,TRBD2,TGCGCCAGCAGCCGTGCCCCGCTAGCGGGAGGACAAACCGGGGAGCTGTTTTTT,CASSRAPLAGGQTGELFF
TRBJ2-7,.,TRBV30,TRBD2,TGTGCCTGGACCCCGCGGACTAGCTTTCACGAGCAGTACTTC,CAWTPRTSFHEQYF
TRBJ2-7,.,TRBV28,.,TGTGCCAGCAGTTTGAGGCCTAGTGTCGCCTACGAGCAGTACTTC,CASSLRPSVAYEQYF
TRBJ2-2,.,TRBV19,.,TGTGCCAGTAGTATAGTGAGAGGGATGGACACCGGGGAGCTGTTTTTT,CASSIVRGMDTGELFF
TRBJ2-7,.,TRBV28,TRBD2,TGTGCCAGCAGTTTTGGTAGCGGGATGTCCCCCTACGAGCAGTACTTC,CASSFGSGMSPYEQYF
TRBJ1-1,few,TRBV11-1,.,TGTGCCAGCAGCTCACAAAGGGACACTGAAGCTTTCTTT,CASSSQRDTEAFF
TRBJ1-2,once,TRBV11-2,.,TGTGCCAGCAGCGCCGACGGTAACTATGGCTACACCTTC,CASSADGNYGYTF
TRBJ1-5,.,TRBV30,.,TGTGCCTGGAGCTTCCCACTTCAGCCCCAGCATTTT,CAWSFPLQPQHF
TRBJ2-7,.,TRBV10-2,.,TGCGCCAGCAGTCACAGGGATTCTTACGAGCAGTACTTC,CASSHRDSYEQYF